These T cell receptor beta chains were read from a single sample in a study of blood T cell repertoires in COVID-19. Profiling relied on immunoSEQ multiplex PCR, and the TCRdb table lists in-frame clones only, not all of them. The sample records fewer than 250,000 clones, just under 85% being singletons. The sequencing sample was made of peripheral blood. The receptor set was obtained from a man between 50 and 59 years old with acute or convalescent COVID-19. CDR3s include the opening cysteine and the closing phenylalanine or tryptophan. Each record gives: clone size, V gene, CDR3 protein. Clone size is given for some rows only: seen once, a few or many times, or a class if the clone is expanded.

.,TRBV9,CASSLRTGWTSPLHF
once,TRBV15,CATSRSGFTEAFF
.,TRBV11-3,CASSTGGTANTEAFF
.,TRBV10-3,CAISETGATNEKLFF
.,TRBV5-1,CASRGEETQYF
.,TRBV7-8,CASSSNRGGSNQPQHF
.,TRBV5-1,CASSLTGRGDQPQHF
once,TRBV24-1,CATSDSGQGAYEQYF
.,TRBV7-6,CASSLSGGGSYNEQFF
.,TRBV7-9,CASSLVGGSTDTQYF
.,TRBV7-3,CASSLIGARTDTQYF
.,TRBV11-2,CASNHGASGSEQYF
.,TRBV2,CASSERELSNQPQHF
.,TRBV27,CASSLQGAQNGYTF
.,TRBV10-3,CAISTGNTEAFF
few,TRBV18,CASSPMQGQGAYEQYF
.,TRBV5-1,CASSSGTDSNQPQHF
.,TRBV19,CASSPQVGTEAFF
.,TRBV9,CASSTSGGRQFF
.,TRBV19,CASSIWGRGGYNEQFF
.,TRBV23-1,CASSQSFDTDLAYEQYF
.,TRBV6-5,CASITHGQGAETQYF
.,TRBV5-1,CASSLQGGNQPQHF
.,TRBV19,CASSTPHRTSGGEQFF
once,TRBV6-5,CASSTSGSDYEQYF